This T cell receptor (beta chain) was sequenced during a study of shared clonotypes between healthy human individuals. The assay ran at deep level. The method was immunoSEQ multiplex PCR; TCRdb's version includes in-frame clones alone and lacks a portion of them. The sample holds around 2.5 million clones, 93% seen once. Germline V gene data show CDR1 as SGHTA and CDR2 as FQGNSA. V was pared by 1 base and J by 2 bases, with 9 bases between. The CDR3 sequence is 14 residues long. The sequenced sample was naive CD4+ T cells from PBMCs. Sample subset: CD45RA+ positively selected. The clonotype was recovered from a man aged 18-30 years in good health. Some clones in this sample may be carry-over from other donors' samples. The chain recombines TRBV7-2 with TRBJ2-7, with a possible D match to TRBD1 (6 bases). This chain's CDR3 is CASSLERQAYEQYF. The CDR3 DNA sequence: TGTGCCAGCAGCTTAGAAAGACAGGCCTACGAGCAGTACTTC.